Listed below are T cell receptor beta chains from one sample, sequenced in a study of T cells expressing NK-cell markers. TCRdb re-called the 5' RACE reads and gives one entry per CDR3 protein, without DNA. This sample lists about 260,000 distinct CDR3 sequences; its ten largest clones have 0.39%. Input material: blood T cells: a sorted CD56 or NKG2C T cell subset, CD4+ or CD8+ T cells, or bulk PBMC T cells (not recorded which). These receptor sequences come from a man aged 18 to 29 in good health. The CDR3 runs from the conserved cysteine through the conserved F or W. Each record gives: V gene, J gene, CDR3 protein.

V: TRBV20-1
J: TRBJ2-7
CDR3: CSELLAGGYEQYF

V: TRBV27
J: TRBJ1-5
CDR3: CASSYLGKADNQPQHF

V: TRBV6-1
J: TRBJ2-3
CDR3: CASKEVARDTQYF

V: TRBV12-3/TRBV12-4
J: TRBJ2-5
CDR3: CASTLGARETQYF

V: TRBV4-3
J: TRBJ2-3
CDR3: CASSQVGNTDTQYF

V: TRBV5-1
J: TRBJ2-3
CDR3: CASSLELAPSTDTQYF

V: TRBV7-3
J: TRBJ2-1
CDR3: CASSLNSGGTYNEQFF

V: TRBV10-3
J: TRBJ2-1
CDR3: CAISDRGPNTEQFF

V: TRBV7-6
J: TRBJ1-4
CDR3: CASSRRVGDEKLFF

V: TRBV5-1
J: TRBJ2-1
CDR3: CASCSGRLNDEQFF

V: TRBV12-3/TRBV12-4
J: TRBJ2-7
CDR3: CASSLGEYEQYF

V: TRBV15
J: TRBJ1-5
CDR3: CATSRDLGNQPQHF

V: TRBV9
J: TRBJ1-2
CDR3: CASSVDPGGSYGYTF

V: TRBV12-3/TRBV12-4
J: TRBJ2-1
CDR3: CASTLMRSSYNEQFF

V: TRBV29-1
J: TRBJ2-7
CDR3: CSVEEVWGKGQYF

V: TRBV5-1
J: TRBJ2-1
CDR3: CASRQQGQGEQFF

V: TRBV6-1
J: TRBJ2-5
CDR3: CASRQGREETQYF

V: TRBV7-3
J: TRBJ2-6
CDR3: CASSYGQGRSGANVLTF

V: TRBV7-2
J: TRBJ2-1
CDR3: CASRPGQSYNEQFF

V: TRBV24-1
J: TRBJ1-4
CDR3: CATSDLAGGSTNEKLFF

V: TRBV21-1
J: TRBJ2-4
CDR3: CASSKVTLLGKNIQYF

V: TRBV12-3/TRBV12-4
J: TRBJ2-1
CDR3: CASSLEFGGSGLAGGEQFF

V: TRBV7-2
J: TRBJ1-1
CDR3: CASSLNRAGSTEAFF

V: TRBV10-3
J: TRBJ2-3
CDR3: CAISALAGGPDTQYF

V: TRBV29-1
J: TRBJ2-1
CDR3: CSVAAGGLMDNEQFF

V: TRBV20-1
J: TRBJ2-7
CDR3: CSARPGGYEQYF

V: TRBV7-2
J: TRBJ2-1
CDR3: CASSTVGGGRANNEQFF

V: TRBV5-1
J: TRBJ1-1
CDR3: CASTVGWDRGSMNTEAFF

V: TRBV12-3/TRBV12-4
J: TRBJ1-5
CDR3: CASRRGDGGQPQHF

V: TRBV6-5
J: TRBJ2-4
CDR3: CASSYSGQGPIAKNIQYF

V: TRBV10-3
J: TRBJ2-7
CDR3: CAIGTVVSYEQYF

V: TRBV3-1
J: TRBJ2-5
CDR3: CASSQARVTAETQYF

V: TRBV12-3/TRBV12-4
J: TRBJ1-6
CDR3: CASSTGGTVPLPLHF

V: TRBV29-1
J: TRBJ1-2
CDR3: CSVQQGGGYTF

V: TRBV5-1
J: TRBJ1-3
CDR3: CASSTGSGNTIYF

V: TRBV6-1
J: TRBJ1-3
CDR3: CASNPTAGGNTIYF

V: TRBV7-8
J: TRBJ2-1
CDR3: CASSALGTSTNEQFF